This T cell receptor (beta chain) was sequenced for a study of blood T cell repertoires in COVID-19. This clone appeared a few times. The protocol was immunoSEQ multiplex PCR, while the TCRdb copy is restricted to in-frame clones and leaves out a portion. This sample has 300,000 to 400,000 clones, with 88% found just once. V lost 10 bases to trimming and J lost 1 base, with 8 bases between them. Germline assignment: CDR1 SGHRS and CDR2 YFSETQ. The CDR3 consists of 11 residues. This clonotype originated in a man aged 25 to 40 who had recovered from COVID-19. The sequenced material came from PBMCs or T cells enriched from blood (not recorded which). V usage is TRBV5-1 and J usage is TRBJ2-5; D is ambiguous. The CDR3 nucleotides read TGCGCCTCCCAGGTCCAAGAGACCCAGTACTTC. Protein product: CASQVQETQYF.